Following are 15 T cell receptor beta chains from one sample sequenced in a study of lung T cells in sarcoidosis with Löfgren's syndrome. MiXCR was run by TCRdb on the reads, yielding one entry per CDR3 protein. The sample carries 50,000 to 65,000 distinct CDR3 sequences, 21% recorded once. Sequenced sample: CD4+ T cells from PBMCs. These receptors all stem from a human donor with sarcoidosis (Löfgren's syndrome or another form), or a control subject (not recorded which).

This clonotype was counted a few times. V is TRBV30 and J is TRBJ2-3; D is possibly TRBD2 (6 bases). The germline V gene has CDR1 GTSNPN and CDR2 SVGIG (reference sequence). The CDR3 consists of 15 residues. V lost 2 bases and J lost 2, with 14 bases in between. CDR3 DNA: TGTGCCTGGAGTCCGGTTAGCGGTATCACAGATACGCAGTATTTT. Protein: CAWSPVSGITDTQYF.

This clonotype was seen more than once but under ten times. V is TRBV12-3 or TRBV12-4 and J is TRBJ1-2; no clear D gene. Trimming removed 7 bases from V and 6 bases from J, with 12 bases in between. The CDR3 spans 12 residues. The CDR3 sequence is CASTPRQDGYTF. The CDR3 nucleotides read TGTGCCAGCACCCCACGGCAGGATGGCTACACCTTC.

This clonotype was detected a few times. The V call is TRBV7-9, the J call TRBJ2-1; a possible D gene is TRBD1 (5 bases). This CDR3 region has 14 residues. Per germline, CDR1 SEHNR and CDR2 FQNEAQ (reference sequence). The germline V and J ends were trimmed by 3 bases and 5 bases, with 11 bases remaining between them. Here the CDR3 DNA reads TGTGCCAGCAGCTTGGCAGGGTCGGACAATGAGCAGTTCTTC. Its translation: CASSLAGSDNEQFF.

This clonotype has a count of ten or more. The chain employs TRBV2 and TRBJ1-2, with D unclear. Germline V gene lookup returns CDR1 SNHLY and CDR2 FYNNEI. This CDR3 contains 11 residues. Trimming cost V 0 bases and J 7 bases, with 3 bases left between them. CDR3 amino acids: CASSEAGGYTF. Here the CDR3 DNA reads TGTGCCAGCAGTGAAGCGGGTGGCTACACCTTC.

Note on this clonotype: One junction end disagrees with the germline gene, perhaps due to a read error. In DNA, the CDR3 is TGTGCCGTCAGTCCAGCTAGGAACACTGAAGCTTTCTTT. Translation gives CAVSPARNTEAFF. This rearrangement joins TRBV10-3 to TRBJ1-1; D gene unclear. The CDR3 sequence is 13 residues long. The germline V gene has CDR1 ENHRY and CDR2 SYGVKD.

The chain has TRBV5-6 and TRBJ1-6; tentative D call: TRBD1 (5 bases). Germline-derived CDR1 and CDR2 are SGHDT and YYEEEE. This CDR3 comprises 17 residues. With 3 bases removed from V and 9 bases from J, the gap between germline ends came to 22 bases. The CDR3 loop reads CASSSETRDLKGSPLHF. In DNA form, the CDR3 reads TGTGCCAGCAGCTCGGAGACCCGGGACCTAAAGGGTTCACCCCTCCACTTT. Together with reference TRBV5-6 and TRBJ1-6, the CDR3 gives the full variable domain: DAGVTQSPTHLIKTRGQQVTLRCSPKSGHDTVSWYQQALGQGPQFIFQYYEEEERQRGNFPDRFSGHQFPNYSSELNVNALLLGDSALYLCASSSETRDLKGSPLHFGNGTRLTVT.

Note on this clonotype: The junction departs from germline at one end; a sequencing error may be responsible. V and J are TRBV28 and TRBJ2-7; TRBD1 matches 8 bases. This CDR3 region has 15 residues. Germline lookup yields CDR1 MDHEN and CDR2 SYDVKM. This CDR3 is CASSRAGTGHHEQSF. The CDR3 nucleotides read TGTGCCAGCAGCCGGGCCGGGACAGGCCATCACGAGCAGTCCTTC.

A few counts support this clonotype. The chain links TRBV5-6 to TRBJ2-7, with TRBD1 matching 10 bases. Looked up from germline, CDR1 is SGHDT and CDR2 is YYEEEE. Unmatched junction bases numbered 3, after V lost 3 bases and J lost 3 bases. The length of the CDR3 is 14 residues. In DNA, the CDR3 is TGTGCCAGCAGCTCGGGGGACAGGGGCTACGAGCAGTACGTC. Protein: CASSSGDRGYEQYV.

The table lists this clonotype with many counts. The chain uses TRBV5-8 and TRBJ2-2; 11 bases agree with TRBD2. Germline CDR1 is SGHTS and CDR2 is YDEGEE. CDR3 size: 19 residues. The junction had 14 bases not matched to a gene; V was cut back by 2 bases and J by 5 bases. In nucleotides, the CDR3 is TGTGCCAGCAGCTTCGGCCGAGGGACTAGCGGCACATTAACCGGGGAGCTGTTTTTT. Amino acid sequence: CASSFGRGTSGTLTGELFF.

Comments on this clonotype: The conserved closing phenylalanine or tryptophan is absent in this CDR3, likely reflecting a read error. This rearrangement joins TRBV10-1 to TRBJ1-5; D is unresolved. V lost 3 bases to trimming and J lost 4 bases, with 7 bases between them. From germline, CDR1 is WNHNN and CDR2 SYGVQD (reference sequence). The CDR3 has 13 residues. The CDR3: CASSEGRNQPQHS. The CDR3 DNA reads as TGCGCCAGCAGTGAAGGGCGGAATCAGCCCCAGCATTCT.

This clonotype was recorded many times. The chain has TRBV27 and TRBJ2-7; 10 bases match TRBD1. With 5 bases clipped from V and 6 bases from J, the junction kept 7 bases outside the gene matches. The germline CDR1 and CDR2 sequences are MNHEY and SMNVEV (reference sequence). The CDR3 length is 14 residues. The CDR3 sequence: CASSADRGLGEQYV. The CDR3 DNA reads as TGTGCCAGCAGTGCAGACAGGGGGCTCGGCGAGCAGTACGTC.

This clonotype was counted a few times. The CDR3 coding sequence is TGTGCCAGCAGTATTAAAAGGGAGACCCAGTACTTC. It codes for CASSIKRETQYF. The rearrangement uses TRBV12-3 or TRBV12-4 and TRBJ2-5, with no clear D. This CDR3 has 12 amino acids. V was shortened by 5 bases and J by 5 bases, with 9 bases between the two germline ends.

This clonotype was seen repeatedly, ten times or more. V gene TRBV20-1 combines with J gene TRBJ1-4; 10 bases are a match to TRBD1. V dropped 5 bases and J dropped 6; count of bases not matched to a gene: 3. This CDR3 contains 13 residues. The germline V gene encodes CDR1 DFQATT and CDR2 SNEGSKA (reference sequence). This chain's CDR3 is CSASTGGDEKLFF. CDR3 bases: TGCAGTGCTTCGACAGGGGGCGATGAAAAACTGTTTTTT.

The chain joins TRBV7-2 to TRBJ2-1; maybe TRBD2 (6 bases). V was cut by 5 bases and J by 2 bases, with 13 bases left in between. The CDR3 contains 15 residues. Per germline, CDR1 SGHTA and CDR2 FQGNSA. The DNA of the CDR3 is TGTGCCAGCAGCCCGGGACTTACAACCTACAATGAGCAGTTCTTC. This translates into CASSPGLTTYNEQFF.

The CDR3 DNA reads TGCAGCGTTAGGGGGGGCGGAAGGGACTCCTACAATGAGCAGTTCTTC. Translated, it gives CSVRGGGRDSYNEQFF. The V gene is TRBV29-1, the J gene TRBJ2-1; weak D call: TRBD2 (7 bases). This CDR3 spans 16 amino acids. Germline-derived CDR1 and CDR2 are SQVTM and ANQGSEA. V lost 5 bases and J lost 0, with 17 bases in between.